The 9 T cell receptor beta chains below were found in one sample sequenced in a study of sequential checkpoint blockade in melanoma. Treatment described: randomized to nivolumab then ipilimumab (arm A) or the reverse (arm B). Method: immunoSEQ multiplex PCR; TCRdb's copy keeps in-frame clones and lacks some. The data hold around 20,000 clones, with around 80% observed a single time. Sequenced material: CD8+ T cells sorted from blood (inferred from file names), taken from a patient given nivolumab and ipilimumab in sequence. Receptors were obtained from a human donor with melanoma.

CDR3 residues: CASRPGQETYEQYF. CDR3 sequence (DNA): TGTGCCAGTAGACCGGGACAGGAGACCTACGAGCAGTACTTC. This rearrangement joins TRBV19 to TRBJ2-7, with 8 positions matching TRBD1. This CDR3 comprises 14 residues. V shed 6 bases and J 2 bases; nucleotides not matched to a gene: 6. The V gene's germline CDR1 is LNHDA and CDR2 SQIVND (reference sequence).

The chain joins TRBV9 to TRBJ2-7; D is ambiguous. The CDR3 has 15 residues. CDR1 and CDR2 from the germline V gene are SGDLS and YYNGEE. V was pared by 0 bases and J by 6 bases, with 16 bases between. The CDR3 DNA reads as TGTGCCAGCAGCGTAGTACCGGGTCGCAGTAGCGAGCAGTACTTC. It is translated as CASSVVPGRSSEQYF.

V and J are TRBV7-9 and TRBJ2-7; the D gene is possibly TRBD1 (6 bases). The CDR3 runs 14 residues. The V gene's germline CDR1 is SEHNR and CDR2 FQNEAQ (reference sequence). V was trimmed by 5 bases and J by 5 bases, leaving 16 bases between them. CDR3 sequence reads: CASSQHRVEDEQYF. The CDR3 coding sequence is TGTGCCAGCAGCCAACACAGGGTCGAGGACGAGCAGTACTTC.

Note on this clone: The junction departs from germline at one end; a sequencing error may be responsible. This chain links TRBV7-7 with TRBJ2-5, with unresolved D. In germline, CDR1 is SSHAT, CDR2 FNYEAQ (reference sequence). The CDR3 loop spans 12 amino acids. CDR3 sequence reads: CASSSPSETQYF. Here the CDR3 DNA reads TGTGCTAGCAGCTCCCCGTCGGAGACCCAGTACTTC. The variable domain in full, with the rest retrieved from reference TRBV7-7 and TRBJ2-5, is GAGVSQSPRYKVTKRGQDVTLRCDPISSHATLYWYQQALGQGPEFLTYFNYEAQPDKSGLPSDRFSAERPEGSISTLTIQRTEQRDSAMYRCASSSPSETQYFGPGTRLLVL.

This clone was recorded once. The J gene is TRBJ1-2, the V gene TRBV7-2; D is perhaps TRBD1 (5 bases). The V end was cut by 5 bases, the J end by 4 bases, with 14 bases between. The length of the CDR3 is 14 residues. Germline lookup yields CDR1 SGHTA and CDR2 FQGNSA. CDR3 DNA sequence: TGTGCCAGCAGCCCAAAAACAGGTCTCTATGGCTACACCTTC. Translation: CASSPKTGLYGYTF.

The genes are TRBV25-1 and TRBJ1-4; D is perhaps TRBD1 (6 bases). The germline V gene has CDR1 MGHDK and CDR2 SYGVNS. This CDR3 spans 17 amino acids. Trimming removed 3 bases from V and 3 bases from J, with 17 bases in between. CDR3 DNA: TGTGCCAGCAGTGACCCCAGTAGGGGGGGCTCTAATGAAAAACTGTTTTTT. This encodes CASSDPSRGGSNEKLFF.

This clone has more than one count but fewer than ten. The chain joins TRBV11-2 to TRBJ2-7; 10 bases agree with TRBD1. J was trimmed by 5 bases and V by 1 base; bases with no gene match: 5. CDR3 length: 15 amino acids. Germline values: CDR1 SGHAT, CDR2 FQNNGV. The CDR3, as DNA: TGTGCCAGCAGCTTAGTTATGGGACAGGGGCACGAGCAGTACTTC. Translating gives CASSLVMGQGHEQYF.

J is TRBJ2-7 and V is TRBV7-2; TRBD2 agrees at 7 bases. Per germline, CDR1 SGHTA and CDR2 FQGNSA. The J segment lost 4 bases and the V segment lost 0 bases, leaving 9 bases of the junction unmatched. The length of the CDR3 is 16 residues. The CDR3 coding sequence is TGTGCCAGCAGCTTAGCGCGGAGCGTCGGGAGGTACGAGCAGTACTTC. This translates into CASSLARSVGRYEQYF.

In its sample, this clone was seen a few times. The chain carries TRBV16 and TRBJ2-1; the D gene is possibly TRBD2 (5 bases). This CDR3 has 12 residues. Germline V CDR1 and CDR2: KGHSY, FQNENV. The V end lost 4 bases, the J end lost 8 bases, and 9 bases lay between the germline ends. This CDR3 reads CASSRLGDEQFF. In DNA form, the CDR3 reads TGTGCCAGCAGCCGACTGGGAGATGAGCAGTTCTTC.